In this sample, the clone carrying this TCR beta chain turned up a few times. This entry is derived from a study of graft-versus-host responses after intestinal transplantation. Germline V gives CDR1 MGHRA, CDR2 YSYEKL. The CDR3 consists of 15 residues. The ends lost 1 base at V and 8 bases at J; junction bases unmatched: 7. Irradiated, violet-dye-labeled stimulators (roughly 200,000) were plated alongside roughly 200,000 CFSE-labeled responders. Only in-frame clones appear in the TCRdb table, and some are missing; sequencing was by immunoSEQ multiplex PCR. The sample shows more than 15,000 clones, 38% of them seen only once. General study points: Recipient marrow contained GvH clones, some of which appeared first in ileum or blood.

Sequencing used alloreactive CD8+ T cells from a mixed lymphocyte reaction culture, obtained before intestinal transplant. The sample's subset: CFSE-low proliferating T cells sorted from approximately six-day pre-transplant mixed lymphocyte reaction (GvH or HvG direction). This chain connects TRBV4-1 to TRBJ2-3, with 9 bases fitting TRBD2. The receptor's source is a human patient who received an intestinal transplant. The CDR3 reads CASSQVGLAGTTQYF. DNA for the CDR3: TGCGCCAGCAGCCAAGTCGGGCTAGCGGGAACTACGCAGTATTTT.